Below, 31 T cell receptor beta chains from the same sample are listed, as sequenced in a study of blood T cell repertoires in COVID-19. Generated by immunoSEQ multiplex PCR, the TCRdb table keeps only in-frame clones and is missing some. The profile shows 150,000 to 200,000 clones, roughly 93% of them singletons. Sequencing used peripheral blood. These receptors were obtained from a man younger than 30 with COVID-19, enrolled during active disease.

The rearrangement joins TRBV24-1 to TRBJ2-1, with 11 bases aligning to TRBD2. Losses at the gene ends were 3 bases for V and 15 bases for J; bases not matched to a gene: 9. This CDR3 spans 14 amino acids. Germline CDR1 KGHDR, CDR2 SFDVKD. The DNA of the CDR3 is TGTGCCACCAGTGATCCAATAGCGGGAGGGCCCCGGTTCTTC. Protein sequence: CATSDPIAGGPRFF.

The chain recombines TRBV6-5 with TRBJ1-2; 9 nucleotides line up with TRBD1. The V gene's germline CDR1 is MNHEY and CDR2 SVGAGI. The CDR3 spans 14 residues. Trimming took 1 base from V and 6 from J; bases not matched to a gene: 3. This CDR3 reads CASSYLGQGDGYTF. DNA for the CDR3: TGTGCCAGCAGTTACTTGGGACAGGGAGATGGCTACACCTTC.

This clone was detected once. J is TRBJ2-6 and V is TRBV6-5; 7 bases fit TRBD1. The CDR3 totals 16 residues. V shed 1 base, J shed 3 bases, and the junction held 3 bases outside the gene matches. Germline CDR1 and CDR2: MNHEY and SVGAGI. As DNA, the CDR3 is TGTGCCAGCAGTTACTTGTCAGGGGGTGGGGCCAACGTCCTGACTTTC. This gives the protein CASSYLSGGGANVLTF.

The V and J genes are TRBV4-1 and TRBJ1-1, with 8 bases fitting TRBD1. This CDR3 has 13 residues. V shed 3 bases and J 7 bases; nucleotides not matched to a gene: 4. The germline CDR1 and CDR2 sequences are MGHRA and YSYEKL. DNA for the CDR3: TGCGCCAGCAGCCACGACGGACAGGGTGAAGCTTTCTTT. Encoded protein: CASSHDGQGEAFF.

The chain couples TRBV13 to TRBJ1-5; weak D call: TRBD1 (5 bases). The germline CDR1 and CDR2 sequences are PRHDT and FYEKMQ (reference sequence). The CDR3 covers 17 residues. V was trimmed by 0 bases and J by 2 bases, leaving 14 bases between them. This chain's CDR3 is CASSLGRGRTGNQPQHF. In nucleotides, the CDR3 is TGTGCCAGCAGCTTAGGAAGGGGTAGGACGGGCAATCAGCCCCAGCATTTT.

J is TRBJ1-2 and V is TRBV6-2 or TRBV6-3, with D perhaps matching TRBD1 (5 bases). V lost 2 bases and J lost 4, with 11 bases in between. The CDR3 is 14 amino acids. CDR1 MNHEY and CDR2 SVGEGT come from the germline V gene. The chain's CDR3 is CASSYAGRPYGYTF. The CDR3 nucleotides are TGTGCCAGCAGTTACGCGGGACGGCCCTATGGCTACACCTTC.

To note about this clone: At one end, the junction sequence differs from germline, possibly due to a read error. This chain connects TRBV10-3 to TRBJ2-1; D may be TRBD1 (5 bases). The CDR3 has 11 amino acids. Germline CDR1 is ENHRY and CDR2 is SYGVKD. Here the CDR3 DNA reads TGTGCCATCAGTTTTCAGGGCGCGAGCCTCTTC. Translating gives CAISFQGASLF.

This clone was seen just once. V and J are TRBV10-3 and TRBJ1-2; D perhaps matches TRBD1 (5 bases). The V and J ends lost 4 bases and 2 bases respectively, with 8 bases between them. The CDR3 sequence is 13 residues long. Per germline, CDR1 ENHRY and CDR2 SYGVKD. The DNA of the CDR3 is TGTGCCATCAGTGCTGACAGAAACTATGGCTACACCTTC. It is translated as CAISADRNYGYTF.

V gene TRBV18 combines with J gene TRBJ1-2; 10 bases line up with TRBD1. Germline-derived CDR1 and CDR2 are KGHSH and LQKENI. The CDR3 spans 15 residues. With V trimmed by 0 bases and J by 3 bases, 1 base remained unmatched. CDR3 in amino acids: CASSPPGTGDYGYTF. Here the CDR3 DNA reads TGTGCCAGCTCACCACCCGGGACAGGGGACTATGGCTACACCTTC.

This clone was found once. The chain uses TRBV20-1 and TRBJ2-1, with 7 bases lining up with TRBD2. V lost 3 bases and J lost 16; bases outside the gene matches: 9. Germline-derived CDR1 and CDR2 are DFQATT and SNEGSKA (reference sequence). This CDR3 contains 11 residues. CDR3 residues: CSARSREVLFF. CDR3 DNA sequence: TGCAGTGCTAGGTCACGGGAGGTCCTCTTCTTC.

The CDR3 DNA is TGTGCCATCAGTGAGTCGACTCAGTTTGAATATTTT. Translating it yields CAISESTQFEYF. The chain employs TRBV10-3 and TRBJ1-3, with unresolved D. The germline CDR1 and CDR2 sequences are ENHRY and SYGVKD. V shed 0 bases and J shed 15 bases, with 12 bases lying between them. CDR3 size: 12 residues.

V is TRBV7-9 and J is TRBJ2-2; TRBD2 agrees at 7 bases. Germline V gene data show CDR1 as SEHNR and CDR2 as FQNEAQ (reference sequence). This CDR3 has 16 residues. V shed 4 bases, J shed 6 bases, and the junction held 11 bases outside the gene matches. The CDR3 nucleotides are TGTGCCAGCAGCTCCCCCGGCGGGGCGGGAGCCGGGGAGCTGTTTTTT. It translates to CASSSPGGAGAGELFF.

The chain recombines TRBV7-6 with TRBJ2-5, with no clear D. CDR1 and CDR2 (germline): SGHVS, FNYEAQ. V was clipped by 4 bases and J by 5 bases, with 17 bases between them. The CDR3 spans 15 residues. CDR3 residues: CASSSSFAVGETQYF. The CDR3 region has the DNA TGTGCCAGCAGCTCATCCTTCGCGGTGGGTGAGACCCAGTACTTC.

The genes are TRBV5-6 and TRBJ2-7; 10 bases align to TRBD2. Germline trimming cut 1 base from V and 6 bases from J; bases unmatched to any gene: 13. In germline, CDR1 is SGHDT, CDR2 YYEEEE. The CDR3 spans 17 residues. The CDR3 spells CASSLQLWELAGREQYF. For the CDR3, the DNA is TGTGCCAGCAGCTTGCAGTTATGGGAACTAGCGGGGCGCGAGCAGTACTTC. The full variable domain, rest sourced from reference TRBV5-6 and TRBJ2-7, is DAGVTQSPTHLIKTRGQQVTLRCSPKSGHDTVSWYQQALGQGPQFIFQYYEEEERQRGNFPDRFSGHQFPNYSSELNVNALLLGDSALYLCASSLQLWELAGREQYFGPGTRLTVT.

CDR3 region: CASSLYQRGGNTEAFF. As DNA, the CDR3 is TGTGCCAGCAGCCTCTACCAGAGGGGGGGGAACACTGAAGCTTTCTTT. The chain joins TRBV11-1 to TRBJ1-1, with a weak D call TRBD1 (6 bases). The ends were cut back, 5 bases at V and 1 base at J, with 17 bases in the middle. The CDR3 has 16 amino acids. CDR1 SGHAT and CDR2 FQDESV come from the germline V gene (reference sequence). The entire variable domain, with the rest obtained from reference TRBV11-1 and TRBJ1-1, is as follows: EAEVAQSPRYKITEKSQAVAFWCDPISGHATLYWYRQILGQGPELLVQFQDESVVDDSQLPKDRFSAERLKGVDSTLKIQPAELGDSAMYLCASSLYQRGGNTEAFFGQGTRLTVV.

V gene TRBV9 combines with J gene TRBJ2-7; D not certain. CDR3 length: 14 residues. CDR1 and CDR2 from the germline V gene are SGDLS and YYNGEE. V lost 0 bases and J lost 1, with 8 bases in between. CDR3 DNA: TGTGCCAGCAGCGTAGCGTCTGTTTCCTACGAGCAGTACTTC. This translates into CASSVASVSYEQYF.

The V and J genes are TRBV28 and TRBJ1-2; 7 bases line up with TRBD1. Germline CDR1 and CDR2: MDHEN and SYDVKM. The trim removed 5 bases at V and 5 bases at J, leaving 11 bases unmatched. The CDR3 length is 15 residues. CDR3 bases: TGTGCCAGCAGTACAAGACAGGGAAAAGGATATGGCTACACCTTC. The encoded protein is CASSTRQGKGYGYTF.

The chain uses TRBV5-1 and TRBJ2-7; 9 bases are shared with TRBD2. The CDR3 is 15 amino acids. The germline V gene encodes CDR1 SGHRS and CDR2 YFSETQ. Losses at the gene ends were 0 bases for V and 3 bases for J; bases not matched to a gene: 4. DNA of the CDR3: TGCGCCAGCAGCTTGGTAGCGGGAGCAGGCTACGAGCAGTACTTC. This gives the protein CASSLVAGAGYEQYF. The full variable domain, in which reference TRBV5-1 and TRBJ2-7 provide the parts outside the CDR3, is KAGVTQTPRYLIKTRGQQVTLSCSPISGHRSVSWYQQTPGQGLQFLFEYFSETQRNKGNFPGRFSGRQFSNSRSEMNVSTLELGDSALYLCASSLVAGAGYEQYFGPGTRLTVT.

The CDR3 spells CSVEEAGVYEQYF. CDR3 DNA sequence: TGCAGCGTTGAGGAAGCGGGAGTCTACGAGCAGTACTTC. The chain couples TRBV29-1 to TRBJ2-7, with TRBD2 identical over 8 bases. V lost 3 bases and J lost 3; bases outside the gene matches: 4. The CDR3 loop spans 13 amino acids. The germline V gene encodes CDR1 SQVTM and CDR2 ANQGSEA.

V is TRBV9 and J is TRBJ1-2; D not certain. The CDR3 totals 14 residues. The V and J ends lost 3 bases and 8 bases respectively, with 17 bases between them. Germline loops: CDR1 SGDLS, CDR2 YYNGEE. The CDR3 protein is CASSGERSNFGYTF. The CDR3 DNA sequence: TGTGCCAGCAGCGGAGAGCGCTCAAACTTCGGCTACACCTTC.

This chain connects TRBV2 to TRBJ1-2; weak D call: TRBD1 (6 bases). The germline V and J ends were trimmed by 11 bases and 4 bases, with 11 bases remaining between them. Germline V gene data show CDR1 as SNHLY and CDR2 as FYNNEI. This CDR3 has 11 amino acids. The CDR3 sequence: CAGRTVYGYTF. DNA for the CDR3: TGTGCCGGTAGGACAGTCTATGGCTACACCTTC.

The V call is TRBV18, the J call TRBJ1-4; D gene uncertain. V lost 1 base and J 6 bases, leaving 12 bases between the germline ends. CDR3 size: 15 residues. Germline lookup yields CDR1 KGHSH and CDR2 LQKENI. CDR3 loop: CASSPQAEVDEKLFF. CDR3 DNA: TGTGCCAGCTCACCACAGGCAGAGGTTGATGAAAAACTGTTTTTT.

J is TRBJ2-1 and V is TRBV28; 11 bases are a match to TRBD2. Germline V CDR1 and CDR2: MDHEN, SYDVKM. The CDR3 extends over 15 amino acids. With 7 bases clipped from V and 4 bases from J, the junction kept 6 bases outside the gene matches. The CDR3 sequence: CASTLTSGVYNEQFF. Here the CDR3 DNA reads TGTGCCAGCACTCTGACTAGCGGGGTTTACAATGAGCAGTTCTTC.

This chain uses TRBV19 with TRBJ2-7, with D perhaps TRBD2 (5 bases). This CDR3 contains 12 residues. The germline CDR1 and CDR2 sequences are LNHDA and SQIVND (reference sequence). V was shortened by 6 bases and J by 13 bases, with 19 bases between the two germline ends. CDR3 protein: CASRGLTGSIYF. CDR3 coding DNA: TGTGCCAGTAGGGGTCTTACGGGATCCATCTACTTC.

The V gene is TRBV6-5, the J gene TRBJ2-3, with D hard to call. This CDR3 comprises 14 residues. The germline V gene has CDR1 MNHEY and CDR2 SVGAGI. Trimming shortened V by 2 bases and J by 2 bases, and 8 bases separated the two germline ends. The CDR3 bases are TGTGCCAGCAGTTACGTCCAGGACACAGATACGCAGTATTTT. It yields the protein CASSYVQDTDTQYF.

This sequence joins TRBV5-5 and TRBJ2-7, with 8 bases fitting TRBD1. This CDR3 has 14 residues. The germline gives CDR1 SGHKS, CDR2 YYEKEE (reference sequence). Trimming at V came to 2 bases and at J to 3 bases, leaving 4 bases not matched to a gene. The CDR3 region is CASSFGQGNYEQYF. Here the CDR3 DNA reads TGTGCCAGCAGCTTTGGACAGGGTAACTACGAGCAGTACTTC.

The gene calls are TRBV30 and TRBJ2-7, with D possibly being TRBD2 (5 bases). This CDR3 is built from 13 residues. Germline V gene lookup returns CDR1 GTSNPN and CDR2 SVGIG (reference sequence). V was trimmed by 0 bases and J by 3 bases, leaving 9 bases between them. CDR3 nucleotide sequence: TGTGCCTGGAGTGTAGCGGACCGCTACGAGCAGTACTTC. Translating gives CAWSVADRYEQYF.

The chain employs TRBV5-4 and TRBJ2-3; a weak D match, TRBD2 (6 bases). Trimming shortened V by 3 bases and J by 4 bases, and 15 bases separated the two germline ends. This CDR3 spans 15 amino acids. Germline V gene lookup returns CDR1 SGHNT and CDR2 YYREEE (reference sequence). Here the CDR3 DNA reads TGTGCCAGCAGCTCCACGAGACTAGGGGCAGATACGCAGTATTTT. Translated, it gives CASSSTRLGADTQYF.

V is TRBV27 and J is TRBJ2-7; no definite D call. V was clipped by 2 bases and J by 2 bases, with 13 bases between them. Germline CDR1 reads MNHEY; CDR2 reads SMNVEV (reference sequence). The CDR3 spans 15 residues. This CDR3 is CASSLAQSTTYEQYF. CDR3 DNA sequence: TGTGCCAGCAGTTTAGCCCAGTCTACTACCTACGAGCAGTACTTC.

The V and J genes are TRBV15 and TRBJ1-2, with 7 bases matching TRBD1. Germline V gives CDR1 LNHNV, CDR2 YYDKDF (reference sequence). V dropped 7 bases and J dropped 0; count of bases not matched to a gene: 8. The CDR3 totals 15 residues. The CDR3 here is CATTPDRTANYGYTF. The CDR3 DNA reads TGTGCCACCACTCCGGACAGGACGGCTAACTATGGCTACACCTTC.

The gene calls are TRBV9 and TRBJ1-6, with D perhaps matching TRBD1 (5 bases). Trimming removed 2 bases from V and 5 bases from J, with 14 bases in between. The CDR3 is 16 residues long. Germline CDR1 and CDR2: SGDLS and YYNGEE. The CDR3 DNA reads TGTGCCAGCAGCGTGGGCAGGGATTTTGATAATTCACCCCTCCACTTT. Its protein is CASSVGRDFDNSPLHF.